These 13 T cell receptor beta chains originate from one sample sequenced in a study of T-cell reconstitution after alpha-beta-depleted transplantation in children. Unique molecular identifiers were incorporated during preparation of the TCRbeta library. TCRdb called the PCR reads again in MiXCR, with one record for every CDR3 protein. The table records more than 400,000 distinct CDR3 sequences, over 9.5% of them present only once. Sequenced material: PBMCs, mostly from graft donor cells, taken 180 days after TCRalphabeta/CD19-depleted stem cell transplant. The receptors were gathered from a female patient between 2 and 15 years old who had a stem cell transplant for aplastic anemia, so the T cells may come from the graft donor.

This clonotype was picked up many times. Written as DNA, the CDR3 is TGTGCCAGCAGCCGGGACAGGGGCGCCGAAAAACTGTTTTTT. Translating gives CASSRDRGAEKLFF. The genes are TRBV7-2 and TRBJ1-4; 10 nucleotides align to TRBD1. J gave up 8 bases and V 5 bases, and 5 bases lay outside the gene matches. In germline, CDR1 is SGHTA, CDR2 FQGNSA. The CDR3 has 14 residues.

This clonotype was seen more than once but under ten times. The J gene is TRBJ2-5, the V gene TRBV6-5, with unresolved D. The V end lost 2 bases, the J end lost 5 bases, and 15 bases lay between the germline ends. The CDR3 totals 15 residues. Per germline, CDR1 MNHEY and CDR2 SVGAGI. CDR3 loop: CASSYVGDYWETQYF. CDR3 DNA sequence: TGTGCCAGCAGTTACGTCGGAGATTACTGGGAGACCCAGTACTTC.

This clonotype showed up just a few times. J is TRBJ2-2 and V is TRBV12-3 or TRBV12-4; tentatively, D is TRBD2 (5 bases). V was shortened by 6 bases and J by 5 bases, with 13 bases between the two germline ends. The CDR3 sequence is 14 residues long. CDR3 in amino acids: CASRSVAITGELFF. CDR3 in DNA: TGTGCCAGCAGATCGGTAGCGATAACCGGGGAGCTGTTTTTT.

This clonotype has more than one count but fewer than ten. The rearrangement joins TRBV2 to TRBJ1-5; maybe TRBD1 (5 bases). Germline V gene data show CDR1 as SNHLY and CDR2 as FYNNEI. The CDR3 spans 15 residues. V lost 1 base and J lost 2, with 9 bases in between. The CDR3: CASSEEGTRNQPQHF. The CDR3 region has the DNA TGTGCCAGCAGTGAAGAGGGGACGCGCAATCAGCCCCAGCATTTT.

The chain employs TRBV19 and TRBJ2-5, with TRBD2 identical over 10 bases. Looked up from germline, CDR1 is LNHDA and CDR2 is SQIVND (reference sequence). The J segment lost 4 bases and the V segment lost 6 bases, leaving 11 bases of the junction unmatched. The CDR3 loop spans 16 amino acids. The DNA of the CDR3 is TGTGCCAGTAGCCCAAGCGGGAGGGCCGGCGGAGAGACCCAGTACTTC. It encodes CASSPSGRAGGETQYF.

The rearrangement joins TRBV20-1 to TRBJ2-3; D is ambiguous. Germline V gene data show CDR1 as DFQATT and CDR2 as SNEGSKA (reference sequence). V dropped 6 bases and J dropped 1 base, with 17 bases sitting between them. There are 15 residues in the CDR3. The CDR3: CSAGYGLPGTDTQYF. In DNA form, the CDR3 reads TGCAGTGCGGGATATGGGCTTCCCGGCACAGATACGCAGTATTTT.

The chain links TRBV19 to TRBJ2-3, with 9 bases aligning to TRBD2. After removal of 4 bases from V and 2 bases from J, the junction contained 10 bases not matched to a gene. This CDR3 is 17 amino acids long. The germline CDR1 and CDR2 sequences are LNHDA and SQIVND (reference sequence). The CDR3 sequence is CASSKTGTSRHTDTQYF. The CDR3 nucleotides read TGTGCCAGTAGTAAGACCGGGACTAGCCGCCACACAGATACGCAGTATTTT. Full variable domain (remainder filled in from reference TRBV19 and TRBJ2-3): DGGITQSPKYLFRKEGQNVTLSCEQNLNHDAMYWYRQDPGQGLRLIYYSQIVNDFQKGDIAEGYSVSREKKESFPLTVTSAQKNPTAFYLCASSKTGTSRHTDTQYFGPGTRLTVL.

V usage is TRBV7-6 and J usage is TRBJ2-6, with a possible D match to TRBD2 (6 bases). Germline V CDR1 and CDR2: SGHVS, FNYEAQ. With 0 bases removed from V and 4 bases from J, the gap between germline ends came to 7 bases. This CDR3 is built from 15 residues. The chain's CDR3 is CASSLAGRGANVLTF. CDR3 DNA: TGTGCCAGCAGCTTAGCGGGGAGGGGGGCCAACGTCCTGACTTTC.

V usage is TRBV5-4 and J usage is TRBJ2-1, with 8 bases identical to TRBD2. The CDR3 length is 13 residues. The trim removed 4 bases at V and 10 bases at J, leaving 7 bases unmatched. In germline, CDR1 is SGHNT, CDR2 YYREEE (reference sequence). CDR3 region: CASSPAGVREQFF. The DNA of the CDR3 is TGTGCCAGCAGCCCAGCGGGAGTAAGAGAGCAGTTCTTC.

V usage is TRBV20-1 and J usage is TRBJ2-7; unclear D gene. With 3 bases removed from V and 1 base from J, the gap between germline ends came to 10 bases. Germline assignment: CDR1 DFQATT and CDR2 SNEGSKA (reference sequence). The CDR3 is 13 residues long. CDR3 sequence reads: CSASLINSYEQYV. The CDR3 coding sequence is TGCAGTGCTAGTTTAATCAATTCCTACGAGCAGTACGTC.

This clonotype was detected ten times or more. The gene calls are TRBV5-5 and TRBJ2-7, with 10 bases identical to TRBD2. V gave up 0 bases and J gave up 5 bases; unmatched junction bases: 8. Germline CDR1 is SGHKS and CDR2 is YYEKEE (reference sequence). The CDR3 totals 16 residues. The CDR3 DNA reads as TGTGCCAGCAGCTTGGAAGGTAGCGGGAGGAACGACGAGCAGTACTTC. It is translated as CASSLEGSGRNDEQYF.

This clonotype occurred a few times. The genes are TRBV10-3 and TRBJ2-7, with 10 bases identical to TRBD2. The germline gives CDR1 ENHRY, CDR2 SYGVKD. V shed 8 bases, J shed 1 base, and the junction held 8 bases outside the gene matches. This CDR3 is built from 15 residues. This CDR3 is CAIGRELAGSYEQYV. The CDR3 region has the DNA TGTGCCATCGGGAGGGAACTAGCGGGGTCCTACGAGCAGTACGTC.

The CDR3 spells CSARGGPVAQYF. The CDR3 region has the DNA TGCAGTGCCCGAGGGGGACCCGTAGCGCAGTATTTT. The chain uses TRBV20-1 and TRBJ2-3; a possible D gene is TRBD1 (6 bases). This CDR3 is built from 12 residues. V dropped 6 bases and J dropped 10 bases, with 17 bases sitting between them. In germline, CDR1 is DFQATT, CDR2 SNEGSKA (reference sequence).